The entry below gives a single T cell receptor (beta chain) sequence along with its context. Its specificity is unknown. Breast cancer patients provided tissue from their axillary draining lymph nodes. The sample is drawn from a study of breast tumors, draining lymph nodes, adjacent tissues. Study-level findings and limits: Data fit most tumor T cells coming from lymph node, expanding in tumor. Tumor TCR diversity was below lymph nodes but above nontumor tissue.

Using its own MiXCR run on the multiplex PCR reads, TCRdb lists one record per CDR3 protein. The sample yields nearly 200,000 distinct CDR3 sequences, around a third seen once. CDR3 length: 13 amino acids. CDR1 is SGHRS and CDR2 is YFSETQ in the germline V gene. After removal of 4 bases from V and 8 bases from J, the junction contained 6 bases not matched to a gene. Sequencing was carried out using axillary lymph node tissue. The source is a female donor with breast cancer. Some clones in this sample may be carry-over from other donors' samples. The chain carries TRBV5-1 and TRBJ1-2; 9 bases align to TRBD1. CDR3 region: CASSKGQGSGYTF. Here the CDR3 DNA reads TGCGCCAGCAGCAAGGGACAGGGAAGCGGCTACACCTTC.